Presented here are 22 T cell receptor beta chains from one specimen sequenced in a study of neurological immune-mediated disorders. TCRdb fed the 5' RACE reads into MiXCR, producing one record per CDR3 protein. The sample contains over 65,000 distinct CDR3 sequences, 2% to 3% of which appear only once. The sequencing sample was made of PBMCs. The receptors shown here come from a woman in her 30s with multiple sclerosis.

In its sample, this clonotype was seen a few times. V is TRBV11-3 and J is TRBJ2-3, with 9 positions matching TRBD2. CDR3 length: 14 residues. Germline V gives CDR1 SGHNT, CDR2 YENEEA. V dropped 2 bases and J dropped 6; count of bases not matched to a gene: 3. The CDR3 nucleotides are TGTGCCAGCAGCTTACGCGGGAGGGGGGATACGCAGTATTTT. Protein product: CASSLRGRGDTQYF.

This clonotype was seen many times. This chain's CDR3 is CSARFGRTDTQYF. CDR3 nucleotides: TGCAGTGCTAGATTCGGGAGAACAGATACGCAGTATTTT. This chain links TRBV20-1 with TRBJ2-3; maybe TRBD2 (6 bases). Germline loops: CDR1 DFQATT, CDR2 SNEGSKA (reference sequence). Trimming removed 2 bases from V and 3 bases from J, with 9 bases in between. The length of the CDR3 is 13 residues.

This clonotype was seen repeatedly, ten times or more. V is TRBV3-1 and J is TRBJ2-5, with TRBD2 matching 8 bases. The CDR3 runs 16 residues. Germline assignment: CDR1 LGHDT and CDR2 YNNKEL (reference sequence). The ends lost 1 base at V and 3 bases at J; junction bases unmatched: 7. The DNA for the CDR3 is TGTGCCAGCAGCCAAGTCGGCGGGAGGATCAAAGAGACCCAGTACTTC. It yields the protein CASSQVGGRIKETQYF.

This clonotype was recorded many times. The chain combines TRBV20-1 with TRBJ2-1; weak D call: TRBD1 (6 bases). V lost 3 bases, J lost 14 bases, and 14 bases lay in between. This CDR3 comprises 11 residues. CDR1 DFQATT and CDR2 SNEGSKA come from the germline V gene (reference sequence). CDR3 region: CSARGAPGEFF. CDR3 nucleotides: TGCAGTGCTAGGGGGGCCCCAGGGGAGTTCTTC.

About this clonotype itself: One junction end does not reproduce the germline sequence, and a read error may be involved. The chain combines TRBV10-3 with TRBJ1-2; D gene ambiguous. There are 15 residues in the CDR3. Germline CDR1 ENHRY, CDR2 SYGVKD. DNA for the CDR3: TGTGCCATCAGCCATGAGGCAGTGGGGAACTATGGCGACACCTTC. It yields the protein CAISHEAVGNYGDTF.

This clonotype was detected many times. The CDR3: CAISERDTQYF. The CDR3 nucleotides read TGTGCCATCAGTGAGAGGGATACGCAGTATTTT. The chain recombines TRBV10-3 with TRBJ2-3; D remains ambiguous. The V gene's germline CDR1 is ENHRY and CDR2 SYGVKD. Deletions cut 2 bases from V and 6 bases from J, with 3 bases between. CDR3 length: 11 residues.

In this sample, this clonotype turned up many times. In DNA form, the CDR3 reads TGTGCCAGCAGTCGGACTAGCGGGAATCGGATTGGGGCCAACGTCCTGACTTTC. Its protein product is CASSRTSGNRIGANVLTF. This chain joins TRBV7-8 and TRBJ2-6; TRBD2 matches 12 bases. This CDR3 comprises 18 residues. Germline loops: CDR1 SGHVS, CDR2 FQNEAQ. Germline trimming cut 6 bases from V and 3 bases from J; bases unmatched to any gene: 9. The whole variable domain, remainder taken from reference TRBV7-8 and TRBJ2-6, is GAGVSQSPRYKVAKRGQDVALRCDPISGHVSLFWYQQALGQGPEFLTYFQNEAQLDKSGLPSDRFFAERPEGSVSTLKIQRTQQEDSAVYLCASSRTSGNRIGANVLTFGAGSRLTVL.

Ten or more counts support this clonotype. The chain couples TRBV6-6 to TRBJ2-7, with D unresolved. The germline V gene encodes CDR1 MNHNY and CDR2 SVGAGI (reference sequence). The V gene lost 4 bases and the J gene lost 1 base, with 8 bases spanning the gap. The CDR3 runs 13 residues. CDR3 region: CASSSSGSYEQYF. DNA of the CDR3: TGTGCCAGCAGTTCCTCAGGTTCCTACGAGCAGTACTTC.

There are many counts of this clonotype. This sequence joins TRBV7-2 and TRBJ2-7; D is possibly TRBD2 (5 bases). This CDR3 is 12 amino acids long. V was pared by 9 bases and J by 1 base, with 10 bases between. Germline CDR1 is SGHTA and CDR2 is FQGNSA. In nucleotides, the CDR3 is TGTGCCAGTGCGGGCCTTTCCTACGAGCAGTACTTC. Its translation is CASAGLSYEQYF.

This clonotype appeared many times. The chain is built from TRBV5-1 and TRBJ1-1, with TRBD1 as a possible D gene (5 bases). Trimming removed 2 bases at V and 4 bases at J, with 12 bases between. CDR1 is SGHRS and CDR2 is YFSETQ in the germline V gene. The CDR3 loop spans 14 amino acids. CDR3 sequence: CASSFGGSGTEAFF. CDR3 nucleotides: TGCGCCAGCAGCTTTGGGGGAAGCGGCACTGAAGCTTTCTTT.

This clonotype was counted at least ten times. The CDR3 is CATSRTIGEAFF. CDR3 nucleotide sequence: TGTGCCACCAGCAGGACAATTGGGGAGGCTTTCTTT. This chain uses TRBV15 with TRBJ1-1; D unresolved. Trimming removed 3 bases at V and 11 bases at J, with 13 bases between. Germline V gene lookup returns CDR1 LNHNV and CDR2 YYDKDF (reference sequence). The CDR3 sequence is 12 residues long.

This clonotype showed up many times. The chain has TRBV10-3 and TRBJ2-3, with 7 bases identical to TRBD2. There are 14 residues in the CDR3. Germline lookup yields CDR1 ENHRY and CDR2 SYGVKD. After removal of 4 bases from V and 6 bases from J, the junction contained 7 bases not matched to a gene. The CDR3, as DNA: TGTGCCATCAGTGGTGGACTAGGATTGGATACGCAGTATTTT. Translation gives CAISGGLGLDTQYF.

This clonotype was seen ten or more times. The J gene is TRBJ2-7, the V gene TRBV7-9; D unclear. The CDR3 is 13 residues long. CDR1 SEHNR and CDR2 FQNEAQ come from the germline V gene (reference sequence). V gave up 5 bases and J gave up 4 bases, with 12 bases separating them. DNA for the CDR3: TGTGCCAGCAGCGTCGAGGTTAAATACGAGCAGTACTTC. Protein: CASSVEVKYEQYF.

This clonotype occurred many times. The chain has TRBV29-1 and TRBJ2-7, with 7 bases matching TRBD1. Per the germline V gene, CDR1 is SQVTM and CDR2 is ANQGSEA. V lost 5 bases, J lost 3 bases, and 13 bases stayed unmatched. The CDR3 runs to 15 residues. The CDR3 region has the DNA TGCAGCGTTTACAGGGGTGGGACGTCTGGCTACGAGCAGTACTTC. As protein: CSVYRGGTSGYEQYF.

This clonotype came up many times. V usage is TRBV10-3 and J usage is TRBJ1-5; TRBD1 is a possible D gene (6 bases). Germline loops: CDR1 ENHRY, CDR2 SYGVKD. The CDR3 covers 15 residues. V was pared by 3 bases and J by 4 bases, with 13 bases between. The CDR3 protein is CAISDRGLENQPQHF. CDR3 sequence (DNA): TGTGCCATCAGTGACAGGGGTCTAGAAAATCAGCCCCAGCATTTT.

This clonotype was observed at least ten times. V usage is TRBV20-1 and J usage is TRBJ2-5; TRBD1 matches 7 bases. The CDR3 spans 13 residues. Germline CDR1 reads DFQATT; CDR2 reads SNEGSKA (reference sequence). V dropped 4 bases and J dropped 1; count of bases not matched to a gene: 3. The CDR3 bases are TGCAGTGCTATTCAGGGGGTCCAAGAGACCCAGTACTTC. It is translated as CSAIQGVQETQYF.

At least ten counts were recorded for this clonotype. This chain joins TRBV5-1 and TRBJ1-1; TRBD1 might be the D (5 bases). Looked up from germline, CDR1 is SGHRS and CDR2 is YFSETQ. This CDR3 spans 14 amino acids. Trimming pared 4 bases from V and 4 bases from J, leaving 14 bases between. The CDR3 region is CASSAGPGGTEAFF. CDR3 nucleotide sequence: TGCGCCAGCAGCGCGGGACCGGGCGGCACTGAAGCTTTCTTT.

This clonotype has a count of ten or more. CDR3 in DNA: TGTGCCAGCACCCCGGGACAGAGTCTCACAGATACGCAGTATTTT. As protein: CASTPGQSLTDTQYF. V usage is TRBV7-2 and J usage is TRBJ2-3; 7 bases map to TRBD1. The CDR3 totals 15 residues. Germline V gives CDR1 SGHTA, CDR2 FQGNSA. Losses at the gene ends were 7 bases for V and 2 bases for J; bases not matched to a gene: 9.

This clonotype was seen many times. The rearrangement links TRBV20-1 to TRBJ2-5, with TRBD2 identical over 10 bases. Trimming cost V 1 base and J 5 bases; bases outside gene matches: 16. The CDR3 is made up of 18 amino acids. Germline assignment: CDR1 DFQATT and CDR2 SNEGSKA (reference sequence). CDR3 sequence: CSARALDPTSGIRETQYF. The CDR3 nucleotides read TGCAGTGCTAGAGCCCTTGACCCTACTAGCGGGATCCGGGAGACCCAGTACTTC.

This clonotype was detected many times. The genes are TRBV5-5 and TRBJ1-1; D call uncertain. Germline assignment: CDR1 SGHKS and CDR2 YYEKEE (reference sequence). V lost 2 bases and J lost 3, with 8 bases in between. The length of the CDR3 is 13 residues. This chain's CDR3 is CASSFQADTEAFF. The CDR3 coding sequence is TGTGCCAGCAGCTTTCAGGCCGACACTGAAGCTTTCTTT.

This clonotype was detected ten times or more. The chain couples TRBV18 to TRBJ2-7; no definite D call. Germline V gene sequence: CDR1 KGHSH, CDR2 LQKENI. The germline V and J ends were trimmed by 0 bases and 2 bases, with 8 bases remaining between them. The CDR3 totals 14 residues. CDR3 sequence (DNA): TGTGCCAGCTCACCACCCCCAGCCGCCTACGAGCAGTACTTC. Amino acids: CASSPPPAAYEQYF.

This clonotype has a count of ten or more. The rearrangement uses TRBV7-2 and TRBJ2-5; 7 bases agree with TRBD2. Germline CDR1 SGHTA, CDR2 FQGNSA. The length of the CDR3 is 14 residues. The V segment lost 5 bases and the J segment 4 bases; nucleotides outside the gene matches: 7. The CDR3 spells CASSPRGSGETQYF. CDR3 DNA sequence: TGTGCCAGCAGCCCCCGCGGGAGTGGAGAGACCCAGTACTTC.